The 10 T cell receptor beta chains given below trace back to one sample, sequenced in a study of blood T cells in healthy people across ages. Using a J-beta primer mix together with a sample-barcoded 5' primer, a second PCR was run for roughly 6 to 12 cycles. TCRdb itself ran the 5' RACE reads through MiXCR, one entry per CDR3 protein. Altogether about 1.4 million distinct CDR3 sequences are present, around 59% being singletons, with the ten largest covering under 8.5%. Sequencing was carried out using blood. Receptor source: a man aged 18 to 30 in good health.

There are a few counts of this clonotype. This chain connects TRBV29-1 to TRBJ2-7; unclear D gene. Germline lookup yields CDR1 SQVTM and CDR2 ANQGSEA. Between the trimmed V and J ends, which lost 0 bases and 2 bases, there was a span of 5 bases. The CDR3 has 12 amino acids. Written as DNA, the CDR3 is TGCAGCGTTGAAGAATCTGCCTACGAGCAGTACTTC. Translating it yields CSVEESAYEQYF.

The rearrangement joins TRBV10-3 to TRBJ1-5; D is uncertain. Germline CDR1 reads ENHRY; CDR2 reads SYGVKD. The CDR3 runs to 13 residues. Trimming pared 6 bases from V and 10 bases from J, leaving 16 bases between. This chain's CDR3 is CAISVGERYPQHF. The CDR3 bases are TGTGCCATCAGCGTGGGAGAAAGGTATCCCCAGCATTTT.

The V and J genes are TRBV29-1 and TRBJ2-1, with 8 bases aligning to TRBD2. This CDR3 contains 13 residues. CDR1 is SQVTM, CDR2 ANQGSEA, per germline. V was pared by 5 bases and J by 9 bases, with 9 bases of the junction left unmatched. This CDR3 reads CSVPGGVVGEQFF. In DNA, the CDR3 is TGCAGCGTTCCGGGGGGGGTAGTTGGTGAGCAGTTCTTC.

The chain employs TRBV21-1 and TRBJ2-7; the tabulated D call, TRBD1, remains unverified against the DNA. TRBV21-1 counts as a pseudogene. This CDR3 contains 18 residues. The CDR3 here is CASSKEVPTGGRTYEQYF. In nucleotides, the CDR3 is TGTGCCAGCAGCAAAGAGGTCCCGACAGGGGGCCGTACCTACGAGCAGTACTTC.

The rearrangement uses TRBV12-3 or TRBV12-4 and TRBJ1-1; unclear D gene. The CDR3 length is 14 residues. Trimming pared 4 bases from V and 0 bases from J, leaving 9 bases between. This chain's CDR3 is CASSSYDLNTEAFF. CDR3 nucleotides: TGTGCCAGCAGTTCCTACGATCTGAACACTGAAGCTTTCTTT.

The chain uses TRBV5-6 and TRBJ2-3; D might be TRBD1 (5 bases). The germline CDR1 and CDR2 sequences are SGHDT and YYEEEE. Trimming took off 4 bases at V and 3 bases at J, with 9 bases between the two ends. This CDR3 spans 13 amino acids. DNA of the CDR3: TGTGCCAGCAGCACGACAGAGACAGATACGCAGTATTTT. As protein: CASSTTETDTQYF.

The chain joins TRBV16 to TRBJ1-2, with D hard to call. The V and J ends lost 0 bases and 0 bases respectively, with 11 bases between them. The CDR3 runs 16 residues. CDR1 is KGHSY and CDR2 is FQNENV in the germline V gene. The CDR3 is CASSQSSPAPNYGYTF. The CDR3 DNA follows: TGTGCCAGCAGCCAATCGAGCCCAGCCCCTAACTATGGCTACACCTTC.

The chain recombines TRBV12-3 or TRBV12-4 with TRBJ2-1; D might be TRBD1 or TRBD2, each matching 6 bases. V was shortened by 6 bases and J by 6 bases, with 18 bases between the two germline ends. The CDR3 is made up of 15 amino acids. The CDR3 reads CASSPGARVVNEQFF. The DNA of the CDR3 is TGTGCCAGCAGCCCGGGGGCGCGGGTCGTCAATGAGCAGTTCTTC.

This clonotype was seen just once. This rearrangement joins TRBV4-2 to TRBJ2-1, with D hard to call. With 0 bases removed from V and 5 bases from J, the gap between germline ends came to 8 bases. The CDR3 has 14 residues. The germline V gene has CDR1 LGHNA and CDR2 YNFKEQ. Written as DNA, the CDR3 is TGTGCCAGCAGCCAAGATCCCCGAGACAATGAGCAGTTCTTC. Translated: CASSQDPRDNEQFF.

V usage is TRBV27 and J usage is TRBJ2-1; a possible D gene is TRBD1 (6 bases). Germline CDR1 is MNHEY and CDR2 is SMNVEV (reference sequence). V shed 4 bases and J shed 8 bases, with 21 bases lying between them. The CDR3 runs 16 residues. CDR3 sequence reads: CASSSVTPTGTHEQFF. CDR3 DNA: TGTGCCAGCAGTTCCGTCACTCCAACAGGGACCCATGAGCAGTTCTTC.